A single sample gave rise to the 13 T cell receptor beta chains below, sequenced in a study of blood T cell repertoires in COVID-19. Only in-frame clones appear in the TCRdb table, and some are missing; sequencing was by immunoSEQ multiplex PCR. Of a few hundred thousand clones listed, roughly 84% are singletons. The specimen was peripheral blood. The source of these receptors is a woman in her twenties or thirties who had recovered from COVID-19.

A remark on this clone: A single base separates this from a much larger clone, so it may be a read error. The rearrangement links TRBV28 to TRBJ2-7; unclear D gene. Trimming cost V 3 bases and J 3 bases, with 3 bases left between them. In germline, CDR1 is MDHEN, CDR2 SYDVKM. The length of the CDR3 is 11 residues. The CDR3 loop is CASSFYYEQYF. As DNA, the CDR3 is TGTGCCAGCAGTTTCTACTACGAGCAGTACTTC.

The chain recombines TRBV6-5 with TRBJ1-1; a weak D match, TRBD1 (6 bases). The CDR3 totals 13 residues. Germline V gene sequence: CDR1 MNHEY, CDR2 SVGAGI. Trimming left V 6 bases short and J 3 bases short, with 11 bases between. The CDR3 region has the DNA TGTGCCAGCAGCCTATACAGGGACACTGAAGCTTTCTTT. This encodes CASSLYRDTEAFF.

This clone was detected only once. V gene TRBV2 combines with J gene TRBJ1-1; D is unresolved. The CDR3 sequence is 12 residues long. In germline, CDR1 is SNHLY, CDR2 FYNNEI. V lost 6 bases, J lost 1 base, and 6 bases lay in between. The CDR3 sequence: CASRPENTEAFF. The CDR3 DNA is TGTGCCAGCAGGCCAGAGAACACTGAAGCTTTCTTT.

The chain links TRBV2 to TRBJ1-2; 9 bases map to TRBD1. Germline CDR1 and CDR2: SNHLY and FYNNEI. The CDR3 contains 15 residues. The V gene end was trimmed by 3 bases and the J gene end by 6 bases; junction bases not matched to a gene: 8. The CDR3 DNA follows: TGTGCCAGCAGTGAGAGAGGGACAGGGTGGAATGGCTACACCTTC. It specifies CASSERGTGWNGYTF.

This chain connects TRBV6-1 to TRBJ1-2, with a tentative D call TRBD1 (6 bases). Germline lookup yields CDR1 MNHNS and CDR2 SASEGT. With 0 bases removed from V and 4 bases from J, the gap between germline ends came to 9 bases. CDR3 length: 14 amino acids. CDR3 in DNA: TGTGCCAGCAGTGAAGCGGGGGCGGTCTATGGCTACACCTTC. This sequence encodes CASSEAGAVYGYTF.

The chain joins TRBV3-1 (or the pseudogene TRBV3-2) to TRBJ1-3; TRBD1 matches at 9 bases. J gave up 0 bases and V 3 bases, and 3 bases lay outside the gene matches. This CDR3 contains 16 residues. The V gene's germline CDR1 is LGHDT and CDR2 YNNKEL (reference sequence). Written as DNA, the CDR3 is TGTGCCAGCAGCCATTTGGACAGGGGCTCTGGAAACACCATATATTTT. Translating it yields CASSHLDRGSGNTIYF.

The chain recombines TRBV15 with TRBJ2-5; D is ambiguous. The V and J ends lost 0 bases and 1 base respectively, with 18 bases between them. This CDR3 is built from 18 residues. Germline CDR1 is LNHNV and CDR2 is YYDKDF (reference sequence). This chain's CDR3 is CATSRDRSTSPGQETQYF. The CDR3 DNA follows: TGTGCCACCAGCAGAGATAGAAGTACCTCACCGGGCCAAGAGACCCAGTACTTC.

This clone came up once. The CDR3 DNA reads TGTGCCAGCAGCTTGTCGGCGGGCGGCAATGAGCAGTTCTTC. Its protein product is CASSLSAGGNEQFF. The chain couples TRBV5-6 to TRBJ2-1; tentative D call: TRBD2 (5 bases). The V gene's germline CDR1 is SGHDT and CDR2 YYEEEE. The CDR3 consists of 14 residues. V was pared by 1 base and J by 6 bases, with 11 bases between.

The J gene is TRBJ1-6, the V gene TRBV6-5; the match to TRBD1 covers 9 bases. This CDR3 has 14 amino acids. The V gene's germline CDR1 is MNHEY and CDR2 SVGAGI. V lost 4 bases to trimming and J lost 6 bases; unmatched junction nucleotides: 1. CDR3 amino acids: CASSSTGGNSPLHF. In DNA, the CDR3 is TGTGCCAGCAGTTCGACAGGGGGTAATTCACCCCTCCACTTT.

This rearrangement joins TRBV6-6 to TRBJ2-1; the D gene is possibly TRBD2 (6 bases). CDR3 length equals 11 residues. V was shortened by 7 bases and J by 8 bases, with 9 bases between the two germline ends. Per germline, CDR1 MNHNY and CDR2 SVGAGI (reference sequence). The CDR3 nucleotides read TGTGCCAGCACCGGGAGCTATGAGCAGTTCTTC. Protein product: CASTGSYEQFF.

The genes are TRBV21-1 and TRBJ2-7; TRBD1 reflects the table's D call only, with no check against the DNA. TRBV21-1 is shown as a pseudogene. CDR3 length: 14 residues. DNA of the CDR3: TGTGCCAGCAGCAAGGACAGGGGGTTTTACGAGCAGTACTTC. This codes for CASSKDRGFYEQYF.

This rearrangement joins TRBV5-1 to TRBJ2-2, with TRBD2 identical over 14 bases. The germline gives CDR1 SGHRS, CDR2 YFSETQ. V was clipped by 4 bases and J by 0 bases; unmatched bases: 5. CDR3 length equals 18 residues. CDR3 sequence reads: CASSLGLAGGPNTGELFF. DNA of the CDR3: TGCGCCAGCAGCCTAGGACTAGCGGGAGGCCCGAACACCGGGGAGCTGTTTTTT.

The V call is TRBV5-4, the J call TRBJ2-3; D gene ambiguous. The CDR3 spans 13 residues. The ends were cut back, 5 bases at V and 13 bases at J, with 20 bases in the middle. Germline V lookup: CDR1 SGHNT, CDR2 YYREEE (reference sequence). The CDR3 loop is CASRRGTRYDEYF. In nucleotides, the CDR3 is TGTGCCAGCAGAAGAGGCACGCGATATGATGAGTATTTT.